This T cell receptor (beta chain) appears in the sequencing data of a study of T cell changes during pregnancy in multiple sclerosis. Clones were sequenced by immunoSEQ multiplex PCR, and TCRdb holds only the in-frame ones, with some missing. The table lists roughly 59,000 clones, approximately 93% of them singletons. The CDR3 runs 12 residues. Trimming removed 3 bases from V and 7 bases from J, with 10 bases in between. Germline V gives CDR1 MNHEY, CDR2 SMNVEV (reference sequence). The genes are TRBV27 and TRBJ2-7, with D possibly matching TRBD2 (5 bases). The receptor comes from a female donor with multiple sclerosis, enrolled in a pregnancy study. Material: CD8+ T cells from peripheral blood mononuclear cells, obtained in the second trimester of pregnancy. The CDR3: CASSFGGLEQYF. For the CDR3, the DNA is TGTGCCAGCAGTTTCGGCGGGCTTGAGCAGTACTTC.